The next 27 T cell receptor beta chains were all read from a single sample in a study of shared clonotypes between healthy human individuals. Assay: immunoSEQ multiplex PCR; the TCRdb copy retains only in-frame clones and omits some. This table holds approximately 1.9 million clones, about 93% found once. Naive CD8 cells were CD45RO-negative, positively selected for CCR7, excluding terminally differentiated effector memory CD45RA+ cells. The sample comprised naive CD8+ T cells from PBMCs. These receptors originate from a man aged 18-30 years in good health. Some clones in this sample may be carry-over from other donors' samples.

The chain uses TRBV7-6 and TRBJ2-1; maybe TRBD1 (5 bases). Trimming left V 4 bases short and J 2 bases short, with 12 bases between. Germline V gives CDR1 SGHVS, CDR2 FNYEAQ. This CDR3 is 15 amino acids long. CDR3 sequence reads: CASSSSTEAYNEQFF. The CDR3 nucleotides are TGTGCCAGCAGCTCCTCGACAGAGGCCTACAATGAGCAGTTCTTC.

This chain uses TRBV28 with TRBJ1-5, with D perhaps matching TRBD1 (5 bases). Trimming stripped 1 base from V and 7 bases from J, with 11 bases between. CDR3 length: 14 amino acids. From germline, CDR1 is MDHEN and CDR2 SYDVKM. The DNA for the CDR3 is TGTGCCAGCAGTTTATTGCTCGGGGCGCAGCCCCAGCATTTT. This encodes CASSLLLGAQPQHF.

Notes on this clone: At the DNA level, this CDR3 is encoded by other sequences in the same sample as well. The rearrangement uses TRBV18 and TRBJ2-3; no reliable D call. Germline V lookup: CDR1 KGHSH, CDR2 LQKENI. V was trimmed by 3 bases and J by 2 bases, leaving 0 bases between them. This CDR3 comprises 11 residues. CDR3 sequence: CASSPTDTQYF. DNA of the CDR3: TGTGCCAGCTCACCCACAGATACGCAGTATTTT.

J is TRBJ2-7 and V is TRBV7-6, with 7 bases fitting TRBD2. CDR1 is SGHVS and CDR2 is FNYEAQ in the germline V gene. The CDR3 sequence is 14 residues long. V shed 3 bases, J shed 5 bases, and the junction held 7 bases outside the gene matches. CDR3 sequence reads: CASSFKAGINEQYF. The CDR3 DNA follows: TGTGCCAGCAGCTTTAAAGCGGGAATTAACGAGCAGTACTTC. The entire variable domain, with the rest obtained from reference TRBV7-6 and TRBJ2-7, is as follows: GAGVSQSPRYKVTKRGQDVALRCDPISGHVSLYWYRQALGQGPEFLTYFNYEAQQDKSGLPNDRFSAERPEGSISTLTIQRTEQRDSAMYRCASSFKAGINEQYFGPGTRLTVT.

This rearrangement joins TRBV29-1 to TRBJ2-7, with 9 bases matching TRBD1. Germline CDR1 and CDR2: SQVTM and ANQGSEA. The J segment lost 3 bases and the V segment lost 7 bases, leaving 4 bases of the junction unmatched. The CDR3 spans 12 residues. The CDR3 region is CSAGQGHYEQYF. The CDR3 bases are TGCAGCGCCGGACAGGGGCACTACGAGCAGTACTTC.

J is TRBJ2-7 and V is TRBV28; no definite D call. The ends were cut back, 7 bases at V and 6 bases at J, with 22 bases in the middle. The germline CDR1 and CDR2 sequences are MDHEN and SYDVKM. The CDR3 has 15 amino acids. CDR3 coding DNA: TGTGCCAGCAACACGGCGCTCACCACCAATCGCGAGCAGTACTTC. Translating it yields CASNTALTTNREQYF.

The chain is built from TRBV28 and TRBJ2-1, with D perhaps TRBD2 (6 bases). Germline CDR1 reads MDHEN; CDR2 reads SYDVKM. V lost 3 bases, J lost 2 bases, and 11 bases lay in between. CDR3 size: 15 residues. CDR3 protein: CASSFLASAYNEQFF. DNA for the CDR3: TGTGCCAGCAGTTTCCTGGCTAGCGCCTACAATGAGCAGTTCTTC.

This clone appeared once. J is TRBJ1-2 and V is TRBV27; TRBD1 might be the D (5 bases). Germline loops: CDR1 MNHEY, CDR2 SMNVEV (reference sequence). The CDR3 loop spans 19 amino acids. Trimming left V 2 bases short and J 0 bases short, with 22 bases between. The CDR3 DNA follows: TGTGCCAGCAGTTTAAAGGCCTTCTCTCCCAGGGCTGCTAACTATGGCTACACCTTC. It is translated as CASSLKAFSPRAANYGYTF.

This chain connects TRBV9 to TRBJ2-1, with 9 bases that match TRBD2. Trimming took 0 bases from V and 8 from J; bases not matched to a gene: 9. Germline V gene lookup returns CDR1 SGDLS and CDR2 YYNGEE. This CDR3 contains 16 residues. The CDR3 is CASSVEGGRAEDEQFF. Here the CDR3 DNA reads TGTGCCAGCAGCGTAGAAGGCGGGAGGGCCGAGGATGAGCAGTTCTTC. The full variable domain, completed using reference TRBV9 and TRBJ2-1, is DSGVTQTPKHLITATGQRVTLRCSPRSGDLSVYWYQQSLDQGLQFLIQYYNGEERAKGNILERFSAQQFPDLHSELNLSSLELGDSALYFCASSVEGGRAEDEQFFGPGTRLTVL.

The CDR3 protein is CASSFEGAVYEQYF. The CDR3 DNA reads TGCGCCAGCAGCTTTGAGGGGGCGGTATACGAGCAGTACTTC. This chain links TRBV5-1 with TRBJ2-7; 7 bases agree with TRBD1. The CDR3 contains 14 residues. Trimming cost V 2 bases and J 4 bases; bases outside gene matches: 6. Germline lookup yields CDR1 SGHRS and CDR2 YFSETQ.

The chain uses TRBV7-9 and TRBJ2-5; the D gene is possibly TRBD1 (5 bases). The germline gives CDR1 SEHNR, CDR2 FQNEAQ (reference sequence). The V end lost 5 bases, the J end lost 0 bases, and 10 bases lay between the germline ends. The CDR3 is made up of 14 amino acids. Written as DNA, the CDR3 is TGTGCCAGCAGCCCGCGACAGTACCAAGAGACCCAGTACTTC. Translation: CASSPRQYQETQYF. Drawing the rest from reference TRBV7-9 and TRBJ2-5, the complete variable domain is DTGVSQNPRHKITKRGQNVTFRCDPISEHNRLYWYRQTLGQGPEFLTYFQNEAQLEKSRLLSDRFSAERPKGSFSTLEIQRTEQGDSAMYLCASSPRQYQETQYFGPGTRLLVL.

The chain combines TRBV27 with TRBJ2-1; TRBD2 agrees at 10 bases. CDR1 and CDR2 from the germline V gene are MNHEY and SMNVEV (reference sequence). The CDR3 loop spans 17 amino acids. J was trimmed by 0 bases and V by 6 bases; bases with no gene match: 8. DNA for the CDR3: TGTGCCAGCAGCTATAGCGGGGGGAGCCGCTCCTACAATGAGCAGTTCTTC. Encoded protein: CASSYSGGSRSYNEQFF.

The gene calls are TRBV6-4 and TRBJ2-7, with a weak D call TRBD1 (5 bases). The germline gives CDR1 MRHNA, CDR2 SNTAGT. The V end was cut by 0 bases, the J end by 7 bases, with 7 bases between. CDR3 length: 12 amino acids. The CDR3 DNA is TGTGCCAGCAGTGACTCAGGGGTGGAGCAGTACTTC. It is translated as CASSDSGVEQYF.

The V gene is TRBV13, the J gene TRBJ2-3; 8 bases map to TRBD2. This CDR3 has 15 amino acids. CDR1 is PRHDT and CDR2 is FYEKMQ in the germline V gene (reference sequence). Trimming took 3 bases from V and 3 from J; bases not matched to a gene: 5. The CDR3 DNA is TGTGCCAGCAGCTTGACTAGCGCGAAGACAGATACGCAGTATTTT. This sequence encodes CASSLTSAKTDTQYF.

The genes are TRBV28 and TRBJ2-2, with 10 bases identical to TRBD2. The ends lost 6 bases at V and 5 bases at J; junction bases unmatched: 9. CDR3 length equals 16 residues. The germline V gene encodes CDR1 MDHEN and CDR2 SYDVKM. CDR3 sequence: CASSKTSLAGTGELFF. CDR3 nucleotide sequence: TGTGCCAGCAGCAAAACCTCACTAGCGGGAACCGGGGAGCTGTTTTTT.

V usage is TRBV7-8 and J usage is TRBJ2-7, with TRBD2 matching over 12 bases. Germline CDR1 and CDR2: SGHVS and FQNEAQ. This CDR3 contains 14 residues. The V gene end was trimmed by 2 bases and the J gene end by 7 bases; junction bases not matched to a gene: 3. CDR3 DNA: TGTGCCAGCAGCTTAAGACTAGCGGGAGCGGAGCAGTACTTC. Encoded protein: CASSLRLAGAEQYF.

The chain is built from TRBV4-3 and TRBJ2-7; 11 nucleotides align to TRBD2. Trimming removed 1 base from V and 6 bases from J; junction bases left unmatched: 11. The CDR3 totals 17 residues. Germline lookup yields CDR1 LGHNA and CDR2 YSLEER. CDR3 loop: CASSQAPRLAGSGEQYF. The CDR3 nucleotides read TGCGCCAGCAGCCAAGCCCCTAGACTAGCGGGATCGGGCGAGCAGTACTTC.

The chain employs TRBV4-3 and TRBJ2-3; 11 bases line up with TRBD2. In germline, CDR1 is LGHNA, CDR2 YSLEER. Unmatched junction bases numbered 3, after V lost 0 bases and J lost 1 base. This CDR3 region has 17 residues. CDR3: CASSQEVLAGGTDTQYF. The CDR3 region has the DNA TGCGCCAGCAGCCAAGAAGTACTAGCGGGGGGCACAGATACGCAGTATTTT.

The chain has TRBV27 and TRBJ2-7, with D possibly TRBD2 on 5 matching bases. Trimming pared 7 bases from V and 10 bases from J, leaving 17 bases between. CDR1 is MNHEY, CDR2 SMNVEV, per germline (reference sequence). The CDR3 loop spans 12 amino acids. The CDR3 loop reads CASTSTWGAQYF. The CDR3 DNA is TGTGCCAGCACCTCGACTTGGGGAGCCCAGTACTTC.

In regard to this clone: The same CDR3 can be traced to other DNA sequences in this sample. The V call is TRBV6-5, the J call TRBJ2-1, with D unclear. This CDR3 is built from 13 residues. The ends were cut back, 2 bases at V and 3 bases at J, with 5 bases in the middle. CDR1 is MNHEY and CDR2 is SVGAGI in the germline V gene. Written as DNA, the CDR3 is TGTGCCAGCAGTTACAACAGCTACAATGAGCAGTTCTTC. It translates to CASSYNSYNEQFF.

This clone was seen just once. The chain is built from TRBV2 and TRBJ2-1; D not resolved. With 3 bases removed from V and 1 base from J, the gap between germline ends came to 13 bases. CDR1 and CDR2 (germline): SNHLY, FYNNEI. This CDR3 is built from 16 residues. CDR3 in amino acids: CASSDLAEISYNEQFF. The CDR3 coding sequence is TGTGCCAGCAGTGATTTGGCGGAAATATCCTACAATGAGCAGTTCTTC.

The V and J genes are TRBV10-1 and TRBJ2-7; D may be TRBD1 (6 bases). This CDR3 comprises 14 residues. The V gene's germline CDR1 is WNHNN and CDR2 SYGVQD (reference sequence). V lost 6 bases, J lost 4 bases, and 16 bases lay in between. Written as DNA, the CDR3 is TGCGCCAGCAGCGACCAGGGGTTGGGTTACGAGCAGTACTTC. Its translation: CASSDQGLGYEQYF.

The chain couples TRBV4-1 to TRBJ1-5; D may be TRBD1 (6 bases). V shed 8 bases and J shed 2 bases, with 16 bases lying between them. Germline V gene data show CDR1 as MGHRA and CDR2 as YSYEKL. The CDR3 extends over 15 amino acids. For the CDR3, the DNA is TGCGCCAGCTCACGAAGCCCAGGGGGCAATCAGCCCCAGCATTTT. Translated, it gives CASSRSPGGNQPQHF.

The chain carries TRBV7-8 and TRBJ2-7; TRBD2 aligns across 14 bases. Trimming took 4 bases from V and 2 from J; bases not matched to a gene: 7. CDR3 length: 17 residues. Germline V gene sequence: CDR1 SGHVS, CDR2 FQNEAQ. The DNA of the CDR3 is TGTGCCAGCAGCTCGGGACTAGCGGGAGTCAGGGCCTACGAGCAGTACTTC. Its protein product is CASSSGLAGVRAYEQYF.

The chain recombines TRBV27 with TRBJ2-5; 8 positions agree with TRBD2. CDR3 size: 14 residues. V lost 2 bases, J lost 3 bases, and 2 bases stayed unmatched. Per germline, CDR1 MNHEY and CDR2 SMNVEV (reference sequence). The CDR3 nucleotides read TGTGCCAGCAGTTTACTTAGCGGGAAAGAGACCCAGTACTTC. Residues: CASSLLSGKETQYF.

V and J are TRBV30 and TRBJ2-2; the D is unclear. Trimming cost V 5 bases and J 4 bases, with 8 bases left between them. The CDR3 is made up of 12 amino acids. Germline V gene sequence: CDR1 GTSNPN, CDR2 SVGIG (reference sequence). CDR3 amino acids: CAWDVGTGELFF. The CDR3 region has the DNA TGTGCCTGGGACGTGGGCACCGGGGAGCTGTTTTTT.

The CDR3 DNA follows: TGTGCCAGCAGTATCCTACCCGGGACTAGAGGAGAGACCCAGTACTTC. As protein: CASSILPGTRGETQYF. This chain links TRBV27 with TRBJ2-5; 8 bases are shared with TRBD2. V shed 5 bases, J shed 4 bases, and the junction held 12 bases outside the gene matches. Germline V gene lookup returns CDR1 MNHEY and CDR2 SMNVEV (reference sequence). This CDR3 spans 16 amino acids.